The 25 T cell receptor beta chains given below trace back to one sample, sequenced in a study of shared clonotypes between healthy human individuals. Generated by immunoSEQ multiplex PCR, the TCRdb table keeps only in-frame clones and is missing some. In the table there are fewer than 600,000 clones, roughly 79% of which are singletons. Sequenced sample: PBMCs. The receptors were sampled from a woman in her thirties or forties in good health. Some clones in this sample may be carry-over from other donors' samples.

The gene calls are TRBV7-8 and TRBJ2-7; D is ambiguous. V was trimmed by 5 bases and J by 5 bases, leaving 13 bases between them. This CDR3 contains 13 residues. Germline CDR1 SGHVS, CDR2 FQNEAQ. CDR3 DNA sequence: TGTGCCAGCAGCCCGGCGAGCAGGAACGAGCAGTACTTC. Protein product: CASSPASRNEQYF.

The V and J genes are TRBV5-4 and TRBJ2-1, with 9 bases aligning to TRBD2. Looked up from germline, CDR1 is SGHNT and CDR2 is YYREEE (reference sequence). CDR3 length equals 17 residues. V dropped 3 bases and J dropped 5; count of bases not matched to a gene: 12. CDR3 DNA sequence: TGTGCCAGCAGCTCCCTGGGGGGGCTAGCGGGGCACAATGAGCAGTTCTTC. It translates to CASSSLGGLAGHNEQFF.

V is TRBV5-1 and J is TRBJ1-2; TRBD1 matches at 11 bases. V dropped 1 base and J dropped 1; count of bases not matched to a gene: 9. CDR3 length: 18 residues. Germline V lookup: CDR1 SGHRS, CDR2 YFSETQ. The CDR3 DNA is TGCGCCAGCAGCTTGAAGTCGGGACAGGGGGAAAGTAACTATGGCTACACCTTC. Protein sequence: CASSLKSGQGESNYGYTF. The full variable domain, in which reference TRBV5-1 and TRBJ1-2 provide the parts outside the CDR3, is KAGVTQTPRYLIKTRGQQVTLSCSPISGHRSVSWYQQTPGQGLQFLFEYFSETQRNKGNFPGRFSGRQFSNSRSEMNVSTLELGDSALYLCASSLKSGQGESNYGYTFGSGTRLTVV.

The chain uses TRBV10-3 and TRBJ1-4; no firm D call. V was pared by 10 bases and J by 4 bases, with 13 bases between. The CDR3 has 13 amino acids. The V gene's germline CDR1 is ENHRY and CDR2 SYGVKD. The CDR3 nucleotides are TGTGCCACCGCGAGGGCCCTTAATGAAAAACTGTTTTTT. Amino acids: CATARALNEKLFF.

The chain is built from TRBV28 and TRBJ2-6; D remains unclear. V was pared by 7 bases and J by 0 bases, with 10 bases between. This CDR3 is built from 15 residues. CDR1 and CDR2 (germline): MDHEN, SYDVKM. The CDR3 nucleotides are TGTGCCAGCATCCAAACACCCTCTGGGGCCAACGTCCTGACTTTC. Its protein is CASIQTPSGANVLTF.

The CDR3: CASSYNLQETQYF. The CDR3 nucleotides are TGCGCCAGCAGTTACAACCTCCAAGAGACCCAGTACTTC. The V gene is TRBV10-1, the J gene TRBJ2-5, with unresolved D. CDR3 length: 13 amino acids. Germline assignment: CDR1 WNHNN and CDR2 SYGVQD (reference sequence). Trimming removed 5 bases at V and 1 base at J, with 8 bases between.

This chain uses TRBV6-6 with TRBJ2-5; 7 bases agree with TRBD2. The V segment lost 0 bases and the J segment 3 bases; nucleotides outside the gene matches: 7. Germline V lookup: CDR1 MNHNY, CDR2 SVGAGI (reference sequence). This CDR3 contains 16 residues. The CDR3 sequence: CASSYSAGAGEETQYF. As DNA, the CDR3 is TGTGCCAGCAGTTACTCTGCTGGGGCGGGAGAAGAGACCCAGTACTTC.

V usage is TRBV18 and J usage is TRBJ2-3; D is unclear. Germline V gives CDR1 KGHSH, CDR2 LQKENI. V gave up 1 base and J gave up 3 bases, with 5 bases separating them. This CDR3 spans 13 amino acids. The CDR3 loop reads CASSPLKTDTQYF. The CDR3 DNA reads TGTGCCAGCTCACCACTCAAGACAGATACGCAGTATTTT. Filled out from reference TRBV18 and TRBJ2-3, the complete variable domain reads NAGVMQNPRHLVRRRGQEARLRCSPMKGHSHVYWYRQLPEEGLKFMVYLQKENIIDESGMPKERFSAEFPKEGPSILRIQQVVRGDSAAYFCASSPLKTDTQYFGPGTRLTVL.

The V call is TRBV10-3, the J call TRBJ1-4; the D gene is possibly TRBD1 (5 bases). The CDR3 spans 15 residues. CDR1 ENHRY and CDR2 SYGVKD come from the germline V gene. Trimming cost V 5 bases and J 8 bases, with 18 bases left between them. The CDR3 bases are TGTGCCATCAGTATTTCCAGAAAAGAGGGGGAAAAACTGTTTTTT. It translates to CAISISRKEGEKLFF.

This clone was counted ten times or more. The V call is TRBV6-4, the J call TRBJ2-1; 7 bases line up with TRBD2. V gave up 2 bases and J gave up 6 bases; unmatched junction bases: 4. This CDR3 spans 14 amino acids. CDR1 MRHNA and CDR2 SNTAGT come from the germline V gene. CDR3 sequence: CASSDGWEGNEQFF. In nucleotides, the CDR3 is TGTGCCAGCAGTGACGGGTGGGAGGGCAATGAGCAGTTCTTC.

This clone was recorded only once. This chain joins TRBV5-1 and TRBJ2-3; D is possibly TRBD1 or TRBD2 (5 bases each). The CDR3 has 16 residues. Looked up from germline, CDR1 is SGHRS and CDR2 is YFSETQ. Trimming left V 4 bases short and J 5 bases short, with 20 bases between. CDR3: CASSVSALDGGDTQYF. In DNA form, the CDR3 reads TGCGCCAGCAGCGTAAGTGCGCTAGATGGGGGAGATACGCAGTATTTT.

There are a few counts of this clone. The chain recombines TRBV23-1 with TRBJ1-5; a possible D gene is TRBD1 (5 bases). TRBV23-1 is recorded as an ORF, its role being uncertain. There are 13 residues in the CDR3. V lost 8 bases and J lost 0, with 8 bases in between. The CDR3 spells CASPRDSNQPQHF. The CDR3 bases are TGCGCCAGCCCCAGGGATAGCAATCAGCCCCAGCATTTT.

The chain combines TRBV7-9 with TRBJ1-4; D remains ambiguous. From germline, CDR1 is SEHNR and CDR2 FQNEAQ (reference sequence). Trimming shortened V by 5 bases and J by 7 bases, and 5 bases separated the two germline ends. This CDR3 is built from 11 residues. CDR3 nucleotide sequence: TGTGCCAGCAGCAGGGCTGAAAAACTGTTTTTT. Residues: CASSRAEKLFF.

This chain links TRBV4-3 with TRBJ1-2; 8 bases align to TRBD1. The CDR3 is 14 amino acids. Germline V gene sequence: CDR1 LGHNA, CDR2 YSLEER. J gave up 6 bases and V 0 bases, and 3 bases lay outside the gene matches. The CDR3 is CASSQDRGRDGYTF. CDR3 in DNA: TGCGCCAGCAGCCAAGACAGGGGGCGAGATGGCTACACCTTC.

For this clone: Given a much more abundant clone one base away, this may be a read error. Within the sample, other DNA sequences also encode this same CDR3. The rearrangement links TRBV28 to TRBJ2-5, with D tentatively TRBD2 (5 bases). The CDR3 length is 16 residues. V lost 1 base and J lost 0, with 12 bases in between. Germline CDR1 MDHEN, CDR2 SYDVKM. The CDR3 DNA reads TGTGCCAGCAGTTTATTGGGAGCGAAGGACCAAGAGACCCAGTACTTC. This codes for CASSLLGAKDQETQYF.

The genes are TRBV4-1 and TRBJ1-5; TRBD1 might be the D (5 bases). This CDR3 comprises 15 residues. Germline V lookup: CDR1 MGHRA, CDR2 YSYEKL. V was clipped by 0 bases and J by 5 bases, with 11 bases between them. CDR3 DNA: TGCGCCAGCAGCCAAGATAGGGGCAGACATCAGCCCCAGCATTTT. This gives the protein CASSQDRGRHQPQHF.

The V and J genes are TRBV11-2 and TRBJ1-1; tentative D call: TRBD1 (6 bases). Between the trimmed V and J ends, which lost 4 bases and 5 bases, there was a span of 11 bases. Germline CDR1 reads SGHAT; CDR2 reads FQNNGV. This CDR3 has 13 residues. CDR3 sequence (DNA): TGTGCCAGCAGCTCAACCAGGGGTACTGAAGCTTTCTTT. This sequence encodes CASSSTRGTEAFF.

V gene TRBV7-9 combines with J gene TRBJ1-6; D is undetermined. Germline loops: CDR1 SEHNR, CDR2 FQNEAQ (reference sequence). V was clipped by 5 bases and J by 4 bases, with 9 bases between them. The CDR3 extends over 14 amino acids. The CDR3 bases are TGTGCCAGCAGCCAATGGGAGTATAATTCACCCCTCCACTTT. Its translation: CASSQWEYNSPLHF.

The gene calls are TRBV19 and TRBJ2-2; 10 bases map to TRBD2. Germline V gene data show CDR1 as LNHDA and CDR2 as SQIVND (reference sequence). With V trimmed by 5 bases and J by 1 base, 4 bases remained unmatched. The CDR3 is 16 residues long. CDR3 sequence: CASSSLAGENTGELFF. The CDR3 DNA sequence: TGTGCCAGTAGTTCCCTAGCGGGAGAGAACACCGGGGAGCTGTTTTTT.

This clone was recorded a few times. The rearrangement links TRBV18 to TRBJ1-2; TRBD1 agrees at 9 bases. The CDR3 extends over 14 amino acids. Germline CDR1 reads KGHSH; CDR2 reads LQKENI. V dropped 4 bases and J dropped 7; count of bases not matched to a gene: 7. The CDR3 loop reads CASSLGQGRSGYTF. Here the CDR3 DNA reads TGTGCCAGCTCACTTGGACAGGGGAGGAGTGGCTACACCTTC.

Note on this clone: Mismatch with germline at one junction end may stem from a read error. The rearrangement uses TRBV6-1 and TRBJ2-1, with 13 nucleotides matching TRBD2. The CDR3 runs to 15 residues. The germline CDR1 and CDR2 sequences are MNHNS and SASEGT. The CDR3 coding sequence is TGTGCCAGCACTGAACTAGCGGGAGGGTACAATGAGCAGTTCTTC. The encoded protein is CASTELAGGYNEQFF.

This clone was seen more than once but under ten times. V usage is TRBV6-4 and J usage is TRBJ2-1; 11 bases are a match to TRBD1. After removal of 2 bases from V and 10 bases from J, the junction contained 4 bases not matched to a gene. CDR1 and CDR2 from the germline V gene are MRHNA and SNTAGT. This CDR3 comprises 14 residues. Here the CDR3 reads CASSDGTGGGEQFF. The CDR3 nucleotides read TGTGCCAGCAGTGACGGGACAGGGGGTGGGGAGCAGTTCTTC.

This clone was recorded a few times. This chain uses TRBV19 with TRBJ1-5; TRBD1 agrees at 8 bases. Germline V gene data show CDR1 as LNHDA and CDR2 as SQIVND (reference sequence). With V trimmed by 8 bases and J by 2 bases, 5 bases remained unmatched. This CDR3 comprises 14 residues. In DNA form, the CDR3 reads TGTGCCAGTGGTCCGACAGGGGGCAATCAGCCCCAGCATTTT. Translated, it gives CASGPTGGNQPQHF.

CDR3 sequence: CASNEISTGELFF. The CDR3 DNA sequence: TGTGCCAGCAACGAGATCAGCACCGGGGAGCTGTTTTTT. V usage is TRBV7-6 and J usage is TRBJ2-2; the D is unclear. The V end lost 7 bases, the J end lost 4 bases, and 10 bases lay between the germline ends. In germline, CDR1 is SGHVS, CDR2 FNYEAQ. CDR3 length equals 13 residues.

This chain uses TRBV5-1 with TRBJ1-2; 7 bases align to TRBD1. CDR1 and CDR2 (germline): SGHRS, YFSETQ. CDR3 length: 14 amino acids. Trimming cost V 5 bases and J 8 bases; bases outside gene matches: 12. CDR3 in DNA: TGCGCCAGCAGTCTTACAGGGGCGCAGGGAGGCTACACCTTC. It encodes CASSLTGAQGGYTF. Together with reference TRBV5-1 and TRBJ1-2, the CDR3 gives the full variable domain: KAGVTQTPRYLIKTRGQQVTLSCSPISGHRSVSWYQQTPGQGLQFLFEYFSETQRNKGNFPGRFSGRQFSNSRSEMNVSTLELGDSALYLCASSLTGAQGGYTFGSGTRLTVV.